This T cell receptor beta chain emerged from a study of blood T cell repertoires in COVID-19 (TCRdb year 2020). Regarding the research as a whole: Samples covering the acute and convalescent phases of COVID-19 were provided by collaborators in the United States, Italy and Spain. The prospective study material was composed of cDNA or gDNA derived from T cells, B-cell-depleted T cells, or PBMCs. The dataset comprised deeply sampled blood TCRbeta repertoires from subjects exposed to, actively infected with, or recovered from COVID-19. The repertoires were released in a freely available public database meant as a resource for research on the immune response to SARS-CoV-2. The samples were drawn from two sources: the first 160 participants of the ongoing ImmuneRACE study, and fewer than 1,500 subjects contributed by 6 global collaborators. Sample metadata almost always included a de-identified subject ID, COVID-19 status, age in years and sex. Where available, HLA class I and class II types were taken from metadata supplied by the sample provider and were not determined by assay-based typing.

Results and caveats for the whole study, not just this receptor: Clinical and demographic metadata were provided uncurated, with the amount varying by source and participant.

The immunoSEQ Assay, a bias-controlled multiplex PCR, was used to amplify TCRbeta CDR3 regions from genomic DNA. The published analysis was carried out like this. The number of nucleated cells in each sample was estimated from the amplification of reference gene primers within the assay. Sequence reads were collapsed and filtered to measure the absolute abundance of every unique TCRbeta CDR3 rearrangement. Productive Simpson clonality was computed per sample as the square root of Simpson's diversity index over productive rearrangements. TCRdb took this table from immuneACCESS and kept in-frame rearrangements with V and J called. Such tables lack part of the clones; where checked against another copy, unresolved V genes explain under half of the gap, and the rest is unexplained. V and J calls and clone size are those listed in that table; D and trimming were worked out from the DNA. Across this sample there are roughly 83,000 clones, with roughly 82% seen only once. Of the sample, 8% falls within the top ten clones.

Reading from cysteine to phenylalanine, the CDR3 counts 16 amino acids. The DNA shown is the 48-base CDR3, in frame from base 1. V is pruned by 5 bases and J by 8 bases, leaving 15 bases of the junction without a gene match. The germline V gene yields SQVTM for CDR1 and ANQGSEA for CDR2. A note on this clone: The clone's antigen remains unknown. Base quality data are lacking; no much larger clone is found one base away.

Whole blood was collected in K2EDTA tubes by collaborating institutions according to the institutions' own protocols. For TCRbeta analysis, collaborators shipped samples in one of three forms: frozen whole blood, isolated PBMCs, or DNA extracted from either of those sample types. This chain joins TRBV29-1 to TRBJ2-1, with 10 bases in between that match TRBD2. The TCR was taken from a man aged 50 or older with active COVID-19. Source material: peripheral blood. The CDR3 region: CSVLALGAGGGYEQFF. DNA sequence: TGCAGCGTTTTGGCCCTAGGAGCGGGAGGGGGGTATGAGCAGTTCTTC.